This T cell receptor (beta chain) was observed in a study of human T cells and chemical hapten exposure. The sample's time point: pre-sensitization, week 0. Stated treatment: therapeutic diphenylcyclopropenone sensitization with weekly scalp DPC. This clonotype was found a few times. Each CDR3 protein gets one entry after TCRdb re-called the RACE reads with MiXCR. Of 85,000 to 130,000 distinct CDR3 sequences listed, 10% to 15% were seen once; the top ten hold 1.5% to 2%. This TCR came from a woman between 45 and 60 years old with alopecia areata. Some clones in this sample may be carry-over from other donors' samples. The specimen comprised whole blood, sampled in connection with sensitization to the hapten diphenylcyclopropenone (DPC).

The CDR3 protein is CATSESGTSGANEQFF. The CDR3, as DNA: TGTGCCACCAGTGAATCCGGGACTAGCGGGGCAAATGAGCAGTTCTTC. The chain joins TRBV24-1 to TRBJ2-1; the match to TRBD2 covers 13 bases. CDR3 size: 16 residues. The V segment lost 4 bases and the J segment 7 bases; nucleotides outside the gene matches: 6. CDR1 is KGHDR, CDR2 SFDVKD, per germline.